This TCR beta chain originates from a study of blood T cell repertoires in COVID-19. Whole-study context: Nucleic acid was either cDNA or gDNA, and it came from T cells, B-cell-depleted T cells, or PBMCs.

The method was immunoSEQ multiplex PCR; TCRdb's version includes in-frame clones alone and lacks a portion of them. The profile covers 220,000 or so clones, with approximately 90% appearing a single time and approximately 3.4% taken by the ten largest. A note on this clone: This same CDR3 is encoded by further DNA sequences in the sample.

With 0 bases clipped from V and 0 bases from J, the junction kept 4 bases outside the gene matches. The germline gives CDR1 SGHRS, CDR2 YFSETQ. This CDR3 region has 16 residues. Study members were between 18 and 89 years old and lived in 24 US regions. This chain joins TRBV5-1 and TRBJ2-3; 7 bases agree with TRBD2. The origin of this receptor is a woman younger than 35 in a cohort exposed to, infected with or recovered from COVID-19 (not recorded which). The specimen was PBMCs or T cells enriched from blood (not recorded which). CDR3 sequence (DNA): TGCGCCAGCAGCTTGGGATCTAGCGGTAGCACAGATACGCAGTATTTT. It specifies CASSLGSSGSTDTQYF.